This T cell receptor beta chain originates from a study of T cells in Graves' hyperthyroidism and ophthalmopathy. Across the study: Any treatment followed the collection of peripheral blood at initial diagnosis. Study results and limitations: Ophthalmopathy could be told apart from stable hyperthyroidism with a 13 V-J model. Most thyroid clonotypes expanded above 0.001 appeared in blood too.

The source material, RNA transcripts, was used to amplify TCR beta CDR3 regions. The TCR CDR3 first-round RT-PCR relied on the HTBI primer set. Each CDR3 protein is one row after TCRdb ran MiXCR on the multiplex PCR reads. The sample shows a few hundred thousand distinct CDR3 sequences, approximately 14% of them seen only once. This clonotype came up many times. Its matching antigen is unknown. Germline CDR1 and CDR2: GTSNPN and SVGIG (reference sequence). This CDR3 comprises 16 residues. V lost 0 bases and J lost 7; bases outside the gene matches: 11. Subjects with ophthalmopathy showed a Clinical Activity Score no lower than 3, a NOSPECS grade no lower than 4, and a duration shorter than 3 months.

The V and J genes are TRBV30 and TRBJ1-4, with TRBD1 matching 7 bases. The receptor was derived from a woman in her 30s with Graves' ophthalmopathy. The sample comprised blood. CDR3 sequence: CAWSVGGRRIFEKLFF. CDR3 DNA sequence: TGTGCCTGGAGTGTAGGGGGCCGCCGAATTTTTGAAAAACTGTTTTTT.